This TCR beta chain emerged from a study of OX40 agonist ivuxolimab in advanced cancers. The overall study: Prior anti-PD-1, anti-PD-L1 or anti-CTLA-4 therapy did not bar entry, and approximately 40% had some. Three patients had partial responses: one hepatocellular carcinoma, two cutaneous melanoma.

Findings and limits, study-wide: More expanded clones were found, on average, in CD8+ than in CD4+ T cells.

Repertoires were generated with immunoSEQ multiplex PCR, while TCRdb's copy carries only in-frame clones and drops some. Among approximately 60,000 clones listed, about nine tenths were seen once. CDR1 and CDR2 from the germline V gene are MNHEY and SMNVEV (reference sequence). The junction had 8 bases not matched to a gene; V was cut back by 6 bases and J by 16 bases. The CDR3 has 11 amino acids. In its sample, this clone was seen once. Its antigen is not known. The J gene is TRBJ2-1, the V gene TRBV27, with 8 nucleotides matching TRBD1. Sequenced material: CD4+ or CD8+ T cells sorted from blood, taken in a trial of the OX40 agonist ivuxolimab. The clonotype was recovered from an adult with an advanced solid tumor such as melanoma, head and neck, liver or kidney cancer. Written as DNA, the CDR3 is TGTGCCAGCAGCACGGACAGGGTGAAATTCTTC. Translated: CASSTDRVKFF.